This T cell receptor (beta chain) was captured in a study of PD-L1 blockade in urothelial cancer. Study summary: Individuals in the cohort had been given 0 to 3 earlier chemotherapy regimens. Once treatment had started, blood was analyzed at 3 weeks (second dose) and again at 6 weeks.

Details on this clone: Antigen: not known.

The germline V and J ends were trimmed by 1 base and 4 bases, with 7 bases remaining between them. The CDR3 has 13 residues. Germline CDR1 is SGHVS and CDR2 is FNYEAQ. Stated time point: pretreatment peripheral blood. Findings of the study overall: Tumor-associated clones in blood expanded more at 3 weeks in durable-benefit patients.

Sequencing was performed with immunoSEQ multiplex PCR; in TCRdb, only in-frame clones are kept and a portion is missing. The sample has tens of thousands of clones, around 84% seen once; the top ten hold around a tenth. The chain recombines TRBV7-6 with TRBJ1-2, with D hard to call. This sequence was found in a woman aged 70-85 years with urothelial cancer. The sequenced sample was PBMCs, obtained around atezolizumab (anti-PD-L1) treatment. CDR3 bases: TGTGCCAGCAGCTTAGAACAATCCTATGGCTACACCTTC. Amino acid sequence: CASSLEQSYGYTF.